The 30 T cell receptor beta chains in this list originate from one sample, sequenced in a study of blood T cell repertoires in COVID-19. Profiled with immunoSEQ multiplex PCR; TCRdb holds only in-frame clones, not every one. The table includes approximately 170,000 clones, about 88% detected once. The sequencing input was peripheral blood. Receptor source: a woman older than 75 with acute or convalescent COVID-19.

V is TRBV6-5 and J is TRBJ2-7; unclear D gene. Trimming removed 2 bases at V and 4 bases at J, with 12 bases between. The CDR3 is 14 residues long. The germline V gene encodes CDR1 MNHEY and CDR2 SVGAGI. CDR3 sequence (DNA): TGTGCCAGCAGTTACGAAGGTCCGACTTACGAGCAGTACTTC. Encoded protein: CASSYEGPTYEQYF.

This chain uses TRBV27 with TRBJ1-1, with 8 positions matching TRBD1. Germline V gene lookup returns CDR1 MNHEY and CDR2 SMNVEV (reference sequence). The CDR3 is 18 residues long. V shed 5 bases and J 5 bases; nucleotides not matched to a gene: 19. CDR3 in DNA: TGTGCCAGCAGTACCGGAAAGCAGGGGGCGTGGAGACGGACTGAAGCTTTCTTT. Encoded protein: CASSTGKQGAWRRTEAFF.

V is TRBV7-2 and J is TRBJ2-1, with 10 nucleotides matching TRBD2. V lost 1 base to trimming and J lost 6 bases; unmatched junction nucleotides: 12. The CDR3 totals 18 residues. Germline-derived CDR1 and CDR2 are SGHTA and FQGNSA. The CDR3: CASSLVLAGVSRINEQFF. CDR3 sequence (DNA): TGTGCCAGCAGCTTAGTGCTAGCGGGAGTATCGCGTATCAATGAGCAGTTCTTC.

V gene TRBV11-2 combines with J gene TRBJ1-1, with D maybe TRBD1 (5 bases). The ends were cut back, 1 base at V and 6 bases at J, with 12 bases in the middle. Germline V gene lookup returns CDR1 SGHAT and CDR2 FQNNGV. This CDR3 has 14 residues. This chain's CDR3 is CASSLGRVAPEAFF. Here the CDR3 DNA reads TGTGCCAGCAGCTTAGGCAGGGTGGCACCTGAAGCTTTCTTT.

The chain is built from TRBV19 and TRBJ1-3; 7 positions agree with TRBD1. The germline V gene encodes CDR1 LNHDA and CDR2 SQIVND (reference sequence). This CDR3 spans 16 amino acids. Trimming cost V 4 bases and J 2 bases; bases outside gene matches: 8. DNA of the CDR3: TGTGCCAGTAGTAGCTCCGGGACAGAACCTGGAAACACCATATATTTT. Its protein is CASSSSGTEPGNTIYF. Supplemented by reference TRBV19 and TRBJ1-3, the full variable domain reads DGGITQSPKYLFRKEGQNVTLSCEQNLNHDAMYWYRQDPGQGLRLIYYSQIVNDFQKGDIAEGYSVSREKKESFPLTVTSAQKNPTAFYLCASSSSGTEPGNTIYFGEGSWLTVV.

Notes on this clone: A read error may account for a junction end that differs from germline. The CDR3 DNA follows: TGCAGCGTTGGACTAGCGGGAGCCTCTTTT. It translates to CSVGLAGASF. The rearrangement uses TRBV29-1 and TRBJ2-3; 12 bases are a match to TRBD2. The CDR3 length is 10 residues. Germline V gives CDR1 SQVTM, CDR2 ANQGSEA.

DNA of the CDR3: TGTGCCACCAGTGACTCGGGACAGCACCAAGAGACCCAGTACTTC. It codes for CATSDSGQHQETQYF. V gene TRBV24-1 combines with J gene TRBJ2-5; 7 bases agree with TRBD1. The V and J ends lost 4 bases and 0 bases, in that order; junction bases with no gene match: 4. In germline, CDR1 is KGHDR, CDR2 SFDVKD. This CDR3 has 15 amino acids.

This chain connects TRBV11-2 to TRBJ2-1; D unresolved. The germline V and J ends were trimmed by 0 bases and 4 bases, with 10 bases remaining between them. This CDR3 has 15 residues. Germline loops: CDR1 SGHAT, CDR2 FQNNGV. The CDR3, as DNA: TGTGCCAGCAGCTTAGACTTCCAGGCTTACAATGAGCAGTTCTTC. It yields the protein CASSLDFQAYNEQFF.

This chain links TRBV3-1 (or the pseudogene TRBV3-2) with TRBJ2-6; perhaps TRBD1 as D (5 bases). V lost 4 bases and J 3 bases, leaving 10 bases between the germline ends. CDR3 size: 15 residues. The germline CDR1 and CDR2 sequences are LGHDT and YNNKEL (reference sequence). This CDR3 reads CASSLTTVGANVLTF. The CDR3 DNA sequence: TGTGCCAGCAGCCTTACGACAGTTGGGGCCAACGTCCTGACTTTC.

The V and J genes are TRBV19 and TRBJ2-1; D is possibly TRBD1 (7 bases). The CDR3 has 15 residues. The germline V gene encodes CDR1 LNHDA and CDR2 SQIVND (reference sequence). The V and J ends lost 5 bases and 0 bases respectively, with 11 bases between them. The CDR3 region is CASSSRGDSYNEQFF. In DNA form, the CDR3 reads TGTGCCAGTAGTTCCAGGGGGGACTCCTACAATGAGCAGTTCTTC.

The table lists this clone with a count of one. For the CDR3, the DNA is TGCGCCAGCAGTCGCGCTCCCAGGGCAGATACGCAGTATTTT. Its translation: CASSRAPRADTQYF. This chain uses TRBV23-1 with TRBJ2-3; possibly TRBD1 for D (5 bases). TRBV23-1 is designated an ORF whose function remains uncertain. The V end was cut by 4 bases, the J end by 4 bases, with 12 bases between. The CDR3 has 14 amino acids.

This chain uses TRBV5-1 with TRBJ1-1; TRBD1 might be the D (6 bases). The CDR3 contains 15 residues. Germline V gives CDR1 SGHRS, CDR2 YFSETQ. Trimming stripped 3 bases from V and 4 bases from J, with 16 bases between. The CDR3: CASSSTDSSGTEAFF. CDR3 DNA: TGCGCCAGCAGCTCTACGGACAGTTCCGGCACTGAAGCTTTCTTT.

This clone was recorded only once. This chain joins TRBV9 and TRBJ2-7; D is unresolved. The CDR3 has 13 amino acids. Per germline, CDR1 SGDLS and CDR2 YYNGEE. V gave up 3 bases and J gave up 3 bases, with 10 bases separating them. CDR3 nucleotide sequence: TGTGCCAGCAGCGGGGCGACCCGCTACGAGCAGTACTTC. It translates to CASSGATRYEQYF.

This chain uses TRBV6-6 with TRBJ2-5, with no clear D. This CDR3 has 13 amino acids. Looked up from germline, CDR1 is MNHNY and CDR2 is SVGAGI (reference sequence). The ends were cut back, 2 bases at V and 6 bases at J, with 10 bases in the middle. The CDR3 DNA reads TGTGCCAGCAGTTACGCGGTTCTGCAGACCCAGTACTTC. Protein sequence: CASSYAVLQTQYF.

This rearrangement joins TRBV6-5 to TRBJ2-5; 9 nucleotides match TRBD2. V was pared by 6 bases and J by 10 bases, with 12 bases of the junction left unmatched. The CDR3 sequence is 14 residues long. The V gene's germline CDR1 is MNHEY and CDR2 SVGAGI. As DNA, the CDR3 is TGTGCCAGCAGAGGGGACAGCCGCGGGGGGGGCCAGTACTTC. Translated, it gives CASRGDSRGGGQYF.

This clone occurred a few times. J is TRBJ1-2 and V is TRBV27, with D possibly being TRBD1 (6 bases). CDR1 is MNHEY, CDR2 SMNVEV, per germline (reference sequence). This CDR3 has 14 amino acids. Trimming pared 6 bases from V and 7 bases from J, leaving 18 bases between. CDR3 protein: CASRSQGQGFGYTF. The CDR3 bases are TGTGCCAGCAGAAGTCAGGGGCAGGGGTTTGGCTACACCTTC.

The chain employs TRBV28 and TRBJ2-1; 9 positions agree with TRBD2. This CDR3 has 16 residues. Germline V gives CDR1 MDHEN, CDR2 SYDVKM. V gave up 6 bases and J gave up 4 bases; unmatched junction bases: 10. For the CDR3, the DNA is TGTGCCAGCAGCTTAATGGCTAGCGGGATTTACAATGAGCAGTTCTTC. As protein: CASSLMASGIYNEQFF. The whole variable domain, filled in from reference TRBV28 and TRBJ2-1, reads DVKVTQSSRYLVKRTGEKVFLECVQDMDHENMFWYRQDPGLGLRLIYFSYDVKMKEKGDIPEGYSVSREKKERFSLILESASTNQTSMYLCASSLMASGIYNEQFFGPGTRLTVL.

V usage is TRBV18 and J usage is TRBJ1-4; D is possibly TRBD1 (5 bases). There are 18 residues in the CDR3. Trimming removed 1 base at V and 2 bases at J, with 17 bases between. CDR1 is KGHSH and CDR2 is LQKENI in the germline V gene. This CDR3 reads CASSPLPGGGFTNEKLFF. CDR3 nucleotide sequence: TGTGCCAGCTCACCACTCCCAGGCGGGGGATTTACTAATGAAAAACTGTTTTTT.

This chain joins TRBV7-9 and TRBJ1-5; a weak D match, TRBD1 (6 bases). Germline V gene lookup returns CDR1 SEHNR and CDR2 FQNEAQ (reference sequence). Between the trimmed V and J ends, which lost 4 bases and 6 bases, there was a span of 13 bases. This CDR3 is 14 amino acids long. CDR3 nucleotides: TGTGCCAGCAGCTCGGGGGGGGGCAGTCAGCCCCAGCATTTT. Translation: CASSSGGGSQPQHF.

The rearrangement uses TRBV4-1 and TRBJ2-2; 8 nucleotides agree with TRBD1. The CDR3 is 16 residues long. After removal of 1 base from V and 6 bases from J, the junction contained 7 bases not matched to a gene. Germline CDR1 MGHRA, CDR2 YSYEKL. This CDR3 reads CASSQADRGGSGELFF. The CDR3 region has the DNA TGCGCCAGCAGCCAAGCTGACAGGGGTGGGTCCGGGGAGCTGTTTTTT.

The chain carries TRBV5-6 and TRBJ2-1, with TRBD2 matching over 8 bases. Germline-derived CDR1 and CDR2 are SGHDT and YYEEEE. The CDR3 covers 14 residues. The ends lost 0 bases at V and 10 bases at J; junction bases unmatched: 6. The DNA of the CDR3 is TGTGCCAGCAGCTTGGATGCTAGCGGGCCAGAGCAGTTCTTC. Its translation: CASSLDASGPEQFF.

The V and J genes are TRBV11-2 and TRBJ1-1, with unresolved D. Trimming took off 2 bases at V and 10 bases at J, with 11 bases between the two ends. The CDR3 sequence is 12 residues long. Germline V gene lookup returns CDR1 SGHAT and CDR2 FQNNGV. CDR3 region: CASSLISLRAFF. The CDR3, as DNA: TGTGCCAGCAGCTTAATAAGCCTTAGAGCTTTCTTT.

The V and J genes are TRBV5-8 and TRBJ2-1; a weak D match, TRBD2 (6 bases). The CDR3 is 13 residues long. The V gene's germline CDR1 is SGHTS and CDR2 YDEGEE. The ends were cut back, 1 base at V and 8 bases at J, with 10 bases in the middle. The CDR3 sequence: CASSLLSGDEQFF. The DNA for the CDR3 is TGTGCCAGCAGCTTGTTATCGGGGGATGAGCAGTTCTTC.

CDR3 loop: CASSLGPPGSGTGELFF. DNA of the CDR3: TGCGCCAGCAGCTTGGGCCCCCCAGGGTCGGGCACCGGGGAGCTGTTTTTT. The J gene is TRBJ2-2, the V gene TRBV5-1; D may be TRBD1 (5 bases). CDR1 is SGHRS and CDR2 is YFSETQ in the germline V gene. Trimming shortened V by 0 bases and J by 4 bases, and 16 bases separated the two germline ends. CDR3 length equals 17 residues.

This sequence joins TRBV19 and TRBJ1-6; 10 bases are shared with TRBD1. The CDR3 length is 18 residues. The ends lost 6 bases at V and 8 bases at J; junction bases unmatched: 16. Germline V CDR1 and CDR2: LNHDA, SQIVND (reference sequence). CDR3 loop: CASSRNGGQGFLDSPLHF. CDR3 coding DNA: TGTGCCAGTAGCAGAAACGGGGGACAGGGGTTTTTGGATTCACCCCTCCACTTT.

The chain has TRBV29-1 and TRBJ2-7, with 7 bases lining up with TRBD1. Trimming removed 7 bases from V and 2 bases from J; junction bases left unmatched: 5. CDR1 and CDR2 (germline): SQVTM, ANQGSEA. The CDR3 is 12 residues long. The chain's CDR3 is CSAETGTYEQYF. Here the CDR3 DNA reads TGCAGCGCCGAGACAGGGACCTACGAGCAGTACTTC.

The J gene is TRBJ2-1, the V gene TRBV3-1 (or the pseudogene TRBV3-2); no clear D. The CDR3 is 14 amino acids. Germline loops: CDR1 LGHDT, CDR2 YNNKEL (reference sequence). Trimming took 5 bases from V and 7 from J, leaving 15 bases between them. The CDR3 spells CASSTDPHGNEQFF. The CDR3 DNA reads TGTGCCAGCAGCACAGACCCCCATGGGAATGAGCAGTTCTTC.

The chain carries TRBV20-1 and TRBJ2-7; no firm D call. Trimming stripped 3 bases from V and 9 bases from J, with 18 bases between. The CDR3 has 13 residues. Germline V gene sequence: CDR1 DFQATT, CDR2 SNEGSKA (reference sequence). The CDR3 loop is CSASRTHGVGQYF. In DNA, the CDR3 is TGCAGTGCTAGTCGTACCCACGGAGTAGGGCAGTACTTC.

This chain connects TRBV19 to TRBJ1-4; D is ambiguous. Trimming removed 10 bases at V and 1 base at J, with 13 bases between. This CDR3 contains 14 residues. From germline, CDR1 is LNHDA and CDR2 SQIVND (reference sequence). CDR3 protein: CATSSGRTNEKLFF. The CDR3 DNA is TGTGCCACCTCCTCAGGCAGAACTAATGAAAAACTGTTTTTT.

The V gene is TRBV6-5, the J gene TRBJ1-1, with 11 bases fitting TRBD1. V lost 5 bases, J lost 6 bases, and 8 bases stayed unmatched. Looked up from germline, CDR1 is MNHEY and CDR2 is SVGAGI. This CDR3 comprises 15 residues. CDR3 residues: CASSKPGTGGAEAFF. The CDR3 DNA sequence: TGTGCCAGCAGTAAACCCGGGACAGGGGGTGCTGAAGCTTTCTTT.